These 32 T cell receptor beta chains were sequenced from one sample in a study of identical twins (dated by TCRdb to between 2015 and 2016). Library construction relied on 5' RACE. Instrument used: Illumina HiSeq 2000. TCRdb took the public reads, trimmed them with fastp at Q25, ran MiXCR for clone calling and kept in-frame beta chains. A single entry per CDR3 protein holds the most common genes and DNA from its merged rows. The sample yields 1.5 million to 2 million distinct CDR3 sequences; about 32% were counted once. Clones ranked in the top ten supply 0.27% of the sample. Sequences were obtained from cord blood. Receptor source: a newborn girl in good health.

The J gene is TRBJ2-1, the V gene TRBV18; 7 bases fit TRBD1. The tail of the sequence fits TRBJ2-7 better, so the J call may be wrong. The germline V gene has CDR1 KGHSH and CDR2 LQKENI. The CDR3 runs to 15 residues. DNA of the CDR3: TGTGCCAGCTCACAAATCGGGACAGCGGAGAATGAGCAGTACTTC. Encoded protein: CASSQIGTAENEQYF.

The gene calls are TRBV10-2 and TRBJ1-5, with a possible D match to TRBD1 (5 bases). CDR3 length: 14 residues. Germline CDR1 reads WSHSY; CDR2 reads SAAADI. V lost 0 bases, J lost 5 bases, and 8 bases lay in between. The CDR3 here is CASSESGEDQPQHF. For the CDR3, the DNA is TGCGCCAGCAGTGAGTCGGGGGAGGATCAGCCCCAGCATTTT.

A few counts support this clonotype. This chain uses TRBV20-1 with TRBJ2-7; D gene uncertain. Germline assignment: CDR1 DFQATT and CDR2 SNEGSKA (reference sequence). The CDR3 runs to 13 residues. The V end lost 2 bases, the J end lost 3 bases, and 11 bases lay between the germline ends. The CDR3 sequence: CSARTSTIYEQYF. The DNA for the CDR3 is TGCAGTGCTAGAACGTCCACTATCTACGAGCAGTACTTC.

The genes are TRBV20-1 and TRBJ1-5; the D is unclear. The CDR3 spans 12 residues. Trimming removed 6 bases at V and 12 bases at J, with 18 bases between. Germline V lookup: CDR1 DFQATT, CDR2 SNEGSKA (reference sequence). The CDR3 sequence is CSASNQVVGQHF. The CDR3 coding sequence is TGCAGTGCGTCCAACCAGGTGGTAGGCCAGCATTTT.

This chain uses TRBV2 with TRBJ2-2, with D possibly matching TRBD1 (6 bases). The CDR3 is 14 residues long. Trimming cost V 8 bases and J 3 bases, with 13 bases left between them. Germline V gene data show CDR1 as SNHLY and CDR2 as FYNNEI. CDR3 sequence: CASEGRGHTGELFF. Written as DNA, the CDR3 is TGTGCCAGCGAAGGCAGGGGACACACCGGGGAGCTGTTTTTT.

The chain carries TRBV6-6 and TRBJ2-1, with TRBD2 identical over 8 bases. The CDR3 consists of 16 residues. In germline, CDR1 is MNHNY, CDR2 SVGAGI (reference sequence). V shed 4 bases, J shed 2 bases, and the junction held 7 bases outside the gene matches. The CDR3 here is CASSLLGAGAYNEQFF. The CDR3 DNA is TGTGCCAGCAGTTTATTAGGAGCGGGGGCCTACAATGAGCAGTTCTTC.

The genes are TRBV11-2 and TRBJ2-3; the D gene could be TRBD1 or TRBD2 (5 bases each). Trimming left V 4 bases short and J 6 bases short, with 23 bases between. The CDR3 spans 17 residues. CDR1 and CDR2 from the germline V gene are SGHAT and FQNNGV. CDR3 sequence reads: CASSSRSGTPMRDTQYF. CDR3 bases: TGTGCCAGCAGCTCGCGTTCCGGGACCCCCATGAGGGATACGCAGTATTTT.

There are many counts of this clonotype. V gene TRBV29-1 combines with J gene TRBJ2-1; possible D gene TRBD2, 5 bases. The V end lost 3 bases, the J end lost 2 bases, and 11 bases lay between the germline ends. Per germline, CDR1 SQVTM and CDR2 ANQGSEA. The CDR3 sequence is 14 residues long. The CDR3 region has the DNA TGCAGCGTTGAGCGTGAGGGAACCTACAATGAGCAGTTCTTC. It yields the protein CSVEREGTYNEQFF.

There are a few counts of this clonotype. The V gene is TRBV20-1, the J gene TRBJ2-7; tentative D call: TRBD1 (6 bases). The CDR3 extends over 12 amino acids. Trimming took 3 bases from V and 3 from J, leaving 9 bases between them. Germline V gives CDR1 DFQATT, CDR2 SNEGSKA (reference sequence). Here the CDR3 reads CSASEQGYEQYF. CDR3 bases: TGCAGTGCTAGTGAACAGGGCTACGAGCAGTACTTC.

CDR3 amino acids: CASNLEGGTDTQYF. The CDR3 DNA is TGTGCCAGTAATCTCGAAGGGGGCACAGATACGCAGTATTTT. The J gene is TRBJ2-3, the V gene TRBV19, with TRBD1 as a possible D gene (5 bases). The CDR3 runs to 14 residues. V was clipped by 7 bases and J by 1 base, with 12 bases between them. Germline V gene data show CDR1 as LNHDA and CDR2 as SQIVND (reference sequence).

This chain uses TRBV4-1 with TRBJ2-5; D is undetermined. Gene TRBJ2-7 matches the end of the DNA better, so the J call may be wrong. From germline, CDR1 is MGHRA and CDR2 YSYEKL. The CDR3 runs to 15 residues. The CDR3: CASSQVTLISSEQYF. DNA for the CDR3: TGCGCCAGCAGCCAAGTGACTCTCATTTCTTCCGAGCAGTACTTC.

This clonotype came up a few times. The rearrangement uses TRBV6-4 and TRBJ1-1; TRBD1 is a possible D gene (6 bases). CDR1 is MRHNA and CDR2 is SNTAGT in the germline V gene. The length of the CDR3 is 15 residues. Trimming cost V 7 bases and J 3 bases, with 18 bases left between them. The CDR3 region is CASTRQARGYTEAFF. The CDR3 DNA reads TGTGCCAGCACTCGCCAGGCGAGGGGGTACACTGAAGCTTTCTTT.

V gene TRBV3-1 combines with J gene TRBJ1-5, with D possibly being TRBD1 (5 bases). The germline V gene has CDR1 LGHDT and CDR2 YNNKEL (reference sequence). CDR3 length: 18 residues. V dropped 0 bases and J dropped 0 bases, with 15 bases sitting between them. The CDR3 DNA follows: TGTGCCAGCAGCCAAGAACCCCAAACAGGCGATAGCAATCAGCCCCAGCATTTT. Its protein product is CASSQEPQTGDSNQPQHF.

This chain uses TRBV14 with TRBJ1-4, with D possibly TRBD1 on 6 matching bases. With 0 bases removed from V and 6 bases from J, the gap between germline ends came to 14 bases. The CDR3 loop spans 16 amino acids. Germline V CDR1 and CDR2: SGHDN, FVKESK. CDR3 sequence reads: CASSQEATGRDEKLFF. For the CDR3, the DNA is TGTGCCAGCAGCCAAGAGGCCACAGGGAGGGATGAAAAACTGTTTTTT.

The V call is TRBV28, the J call TRBJ1-1, with 9 bases lining up with TRBD1. The CDR3 is 15 amino acids. CDR1 and CDR2 from the germline V gene are MDHEN and SYDVKM. Trimming took 5 bases from V and 5 from J; bases not matched to a gene: 9. The DNA of the CDR3 is TGTGCCAGCAGTCCACCTTACAGGGGGCGGACTGAAGCTTTCTTT. Translating gives CASSPPYRGRTEAFF.

This clonotype was detected a few times. The rearrangement links TRBV14 to TRBJ2-4; no definite D call. Germline V lookup: CDR1 SGHDN, CDR2 FVKESK. V was cut by 0 bases and J by 9 bases, with 15 bases left in between. CDR3 size: 15 residues. The CDR3 here is CASSQDPSTVSIQYF. CDR3 DNA sequence: TGTGCCAGCAGCCAAGATCCTAGTACTGTAAGCATTCAGTACTTC.

The chain recombines TRBV28 with TRBJ1-5; 7 bases align to TRBD1. Unmatched junction bases numbered 7, after V lost 3 bases and J lost 5 bases. Germline-derived CDR1 and CDR2 are MDHEN and SYDVKM. This CDR3 region has 15 residues. CDR3 region: CASSFSRQGHQPQHF. CDR3 DNA sequence: TGTGCCAGCAGTTTCTCGAGACAGGGCCATCAGCCCCAGCATTTT.

Concerning this clonotype: A much larger clone sits a single nucleotide away, making a read error possible. V and J are TRBV24-1 and TRBJ2-1, with 8 bases identical to TRBD2. The germline CDR1 and CDR2 sequences are KGHDR and SFDVKD. The length of the CDR3 is 13 residues. Germline trimming cut 7 bases from V and 2 bases from J; bases unmatched to any gene: 0. The CDR3 loop is CATSGGAYNEQFF. As DNA, the CDR3 is TGTGCCACCAGCGGGGGGGCCTACAATGAGCAGTTCTTC.

This clonotype was seen only a few times. The V call is TRBV25-1, the J call TRBJ2-1; a weak D match, TRBD1 (6 bases). With 5 bases removed from V and 1 base from J, the gap between germline ends came to 15 bases. Germline V gene sequence: CDR1 MGHDK, CDR2 SYGVNS. This CDR3 has 16 amino acids. The CDR3 DNA sequence: TGTGCCAGCAGTCCTCTACGAACAGGGTCCTACAATGAGCAGTTCTTC. It yields the protein CASSPLRTGSYNEQFF.

A few counts support this clonotype. This chain joins TRBV20-1 and TRBJ2-3; 9 nucleotides line up with TRBD2. Germline CDR1 is DFQATT and CDR2 is SNEGSKA (reference sequence). J lost 4 bases, V lost 7 bases, and 3 bases had no gene match. The CDR3 has 12 amino acids. The chain's CDR3 is CSGGGGADTQYF. DNA for the CDR3: TGCAGTGGGGGCGGGGGGGCAGATACGCAGTATTTT.

The rearrangement links TRBV24-1 to TRBJ1-2; D uncertain. Trimming shortened V by 6 bases and J by 4 bases, and 8 bases separated the two germline ends. Germline CDR1 reads KGHDR; CDR2 reads SFDVKD. This CDR3 contains 12 residues. The CDR3, as DNA: TGTGCCACCAGTCAAGGCCCCTATGGCTACACCTTC. Residues: CATSQGPYGYTF.

This clonotype has more than one count but fewer than ten. The V gene is TRBV20-1, the J gene TRBJ1-2, with 7 bases aligning to TRBD1. The trim removed 6 bases at V and 10 bases at J, leaving 17 bases unmatched. Looked up from germline, CDR1 is DFQATT and CDR2 is SNEGSKA (reference sequence). The CDR3 loop spans 14 amino acids. This CDR3 reads CSAVIYRGFRAYTF. The CDR3 DNA is TGCAGTGCCGTAATTTACAGGGGCTTCCGTGCCTACACCTTC.

This clonotype was counted only a few times. The J gene is TRBJ2-1, the V gene TRBV28, with D possibly matching TRBD1 (5 bases). V was clipped by 4 bases and J by 3 bases, with 16 bases between them. The germline gives CDR1 MDHEN, CDR2 SYDVKM. The CDR3 consists of 16 residues. The DNA of the CDR3 is TGTGCCAGCAGTTCTATCAGGGTAGGGGTCTACAATGAGCAGTTCTTC. Translating it yields CASSSIRVGVYNEQFF.

CDR3 DNA: TGTGCCAGCAGCCTTAACCCCGGGACAGAACTGTTTTTT. Translation: CASSLNPGTELFF. This sequence joins TRBV11-2 and TRBJ1-4, with 7 nucleotides matching TRBD1. V gave up 5 bases and J gave up 12 bases; unmatched junction bases: 9. There are 13 residues in the CDR3. Germline V CDR1 and CDR2: SGHAT, FQNNGV.

This rearrangement joins TRBV6-5 to TRBJ2-4; D remains ambiguous. V dropped 0 bases and J dropped 5 bases, with 8 bases sitting between them. Per the germline V gene, CDR1 is MNHEY and CDR2 is SVGAGI. CDR3 length: 14 residues. For the CDR3, the DNA is TGTGCCAGCAGTTACTCGAATGGCCAAAACATTCAGTACTTC. This encodes CASSYSNGQNIQYF.

V gene TRBV6-6 combines with J gene TRBJ2-4, with D unresolved. The end of the DNA aligns better with TRBJ2-7, so the J call may be wrong. Per germline, CDR1 MNHNY and CDR2 SVGAGI (reference sequence). This CDR3 comprises 13 residues. In DNA, the CDR3 is TGTGCCAGCAGTTGGCGCTGGAACGACGAGCAGTACTTC. Translating gives CASSWRWNDEQYF.

The V and J genes are TRBV28 and TRBJ2-2, with 7 bases matching TRBD2. The trim removed 6 bases at V and 2 bases at J, leaving 9 bases unmatched. CDR1 MDHEN and CDR2 SYDVKM come from the germline V gene. CDR3 size: 16 residues. CDR3 coding DNA: TGTGCCAGCAGGGGGAGGGATCCCAAAAACACCGGGGAGCTGTTTTTT. Protein sequence: CASRGRDPKNTGELFF. Drawing the rest from reference TRBV28 and TRBJ2-2, the complete variable domain is DVKVTQSSRYLVKRTGEKVFLECVQDMDHENMFWYRQDPGLGLRLIYFSYDVKMKEKGDIPEGYSVSREKKERFSLILESASTNQTSMYLCASRGRDPKNTGELFFGEGSRLTVL.

CDR3 in amino acids: CASSLVTGLVSEQYF. The CDR3 nucleotides are TGTGCCAGCAGCTTAGTCACGGGACTAGTATCCGAGCAGTACTTC. The chain combines TRBV11-2 with TRBJ2-7, with 8 bases that match TRBD2. The CDR3 runs to 15 residues. Germline assignment: CDR1 SGHAT and CDR2 FQNNGV. The junction had 8 bases not matched to a gene; V was cut back by 1 base and J by 6 bases.

The rearrangement joins TRBV3-1 to TRBJ2-4, with a weak D call TRBD2 (6 bases). The closer fit of TRBJ2-7 to the DNA end suggests the J call may be wrong. The CDR3 has 16 residues. Per germline, CDR1 LGHDT and CDR2 YNNKEL (reference sequence). CDR3 nucleotides: TGTGCCAGCAGCCACCGAATCACTAGCAGGATCTACGAGCAGTACTTC. Its protein is CASSHRITSRIYEQYF.

This clonotype was observed a single time. This rearrangement joins TRBV5-1 to TRBJ2-7, with D maybe TRBD1 (6 bases). V dropped 3 bases and J dropped 0 bases, with 10 bases sitting between them. The CDR3 consists of 14 residues. Germline CDR1 is SGHRS and CDR2 is YFSETQ. Written as DNA, the CDR3 is TGCGCCAGCAGCTCCCAGGGACACTCCTACGAGCAGTACTTC. It yields the protein CASSSQGHSYEQYF.

This clonotype was observed a handful of times. The rearrangement links TRBV7-9 to TRBJ1-2; unclear D gene. Germline V CDR1 and CDR2: SEHNR, FQNEAQ (reference sequence). V dropped 5 bases and J dropped 0 bases, with 16 bases sitting between them. This CDR3 has 16 residues. The CDR3 DNA reads as TGTGCCAGCAGCCCCTCCTACATGCAGTCTAACTATGGCTACACCTTC. Translation gives CASSPSYMQSNYGYTF. The full variable domain, rest sourced from reference TRBV7-9 and TRBJ1-2, is DTGVSQNPRHKITKRGQNVTFRCDPISEHNRLYWYRQTLGQGPEFLTYFQNEAQLEKSRLLSDRFSAERPKGSFSTLEIQRTEQGDSAMYLCASSPSYMQSNYGYTFGSGTRLTVV.

Only a few counts were recorded for this clonotype. The CDR3 region has the DNA TGCAGTGCTAGTTACAGGGGCAATCAGCCCCAGCATTTT. Translated, it gives CSASYRGNQPQHF. The gene calls are TRBV20-1 and TRBJ1-5; weak D call: TRBD1 (6 bases). The CDR3 has 13 amino acids. Trimming removed 3 bases at V and 2 bases at J, with 8 bases between. CDR1 is DFQATT and CDR2 is SNEGSKA in the germline V gene (reference sequence).